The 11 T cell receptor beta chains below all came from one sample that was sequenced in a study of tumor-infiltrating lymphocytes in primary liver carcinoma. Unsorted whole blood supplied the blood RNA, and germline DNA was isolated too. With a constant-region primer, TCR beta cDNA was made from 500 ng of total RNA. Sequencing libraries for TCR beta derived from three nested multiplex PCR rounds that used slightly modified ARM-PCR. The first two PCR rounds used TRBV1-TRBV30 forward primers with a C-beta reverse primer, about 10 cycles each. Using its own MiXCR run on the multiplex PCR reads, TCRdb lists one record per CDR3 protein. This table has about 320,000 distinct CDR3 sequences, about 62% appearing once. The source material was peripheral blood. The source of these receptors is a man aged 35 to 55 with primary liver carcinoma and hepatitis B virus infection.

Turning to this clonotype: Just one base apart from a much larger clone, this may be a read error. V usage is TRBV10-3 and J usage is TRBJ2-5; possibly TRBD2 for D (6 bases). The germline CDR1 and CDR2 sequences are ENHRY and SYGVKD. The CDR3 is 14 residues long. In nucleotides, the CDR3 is TGTGCCATCCGTGAGTCGGGGGTTGGGGAGACCCAGTACTTC. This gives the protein CAIRESGVGETQYF.

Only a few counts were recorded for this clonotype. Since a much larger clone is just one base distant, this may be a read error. The CDR3 DNA reads as TGCAGCAAGCAGGCGCACACCGGGGAGCTGCTTTTT. This codes for CSKQAHTGELLF. This chain joins TRBV29-1 and TRBJ2-2, with a possible D match to TRBD2 (5 bases). CDR1 SQVTM and CDR2 ANQGSEA come from the germline V gene. The CDR3 length is 12 residues.

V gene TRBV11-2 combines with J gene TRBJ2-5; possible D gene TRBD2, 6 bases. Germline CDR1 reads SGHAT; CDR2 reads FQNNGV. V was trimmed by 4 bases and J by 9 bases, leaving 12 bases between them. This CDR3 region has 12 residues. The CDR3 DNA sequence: TGTGCCAGCAGCTCAGCTGGGGAGGCCCAGTACTTC. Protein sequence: CASSSAGEAQYF.

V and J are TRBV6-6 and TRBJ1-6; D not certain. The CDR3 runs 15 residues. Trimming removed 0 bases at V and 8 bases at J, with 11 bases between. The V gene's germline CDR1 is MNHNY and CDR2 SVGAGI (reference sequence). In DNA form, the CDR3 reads TGTGCCAGCAGTTACTCCAACTGGGGTGATTCACCCCTCCACTTT. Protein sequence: CASSYSNWGDSPLHF.

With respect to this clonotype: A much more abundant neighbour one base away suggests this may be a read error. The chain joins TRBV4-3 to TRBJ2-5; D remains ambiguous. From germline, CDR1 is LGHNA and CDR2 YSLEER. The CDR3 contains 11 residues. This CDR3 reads CASRKGETLYF. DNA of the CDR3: TGCGCCAGCAGAAAGGGTGAGACCCTGTACTTC.

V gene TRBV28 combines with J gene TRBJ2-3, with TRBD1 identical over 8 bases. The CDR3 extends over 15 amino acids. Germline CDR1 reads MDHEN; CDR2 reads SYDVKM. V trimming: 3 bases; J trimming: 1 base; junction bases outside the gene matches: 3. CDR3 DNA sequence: TGTGCCAGCAGTTTCGACAGGGGTCGCACAGATACGCAGTATTTT. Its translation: CASSFDRGRTDTQYF.

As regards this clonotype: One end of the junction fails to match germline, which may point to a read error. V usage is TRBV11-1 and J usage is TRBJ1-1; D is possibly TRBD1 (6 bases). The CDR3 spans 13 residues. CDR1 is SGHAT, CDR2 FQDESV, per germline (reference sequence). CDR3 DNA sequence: TGTGCCAACAGCCCTGACAGGAACACTGAAGCTTCCTTT. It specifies CANSPDRNTEASF.

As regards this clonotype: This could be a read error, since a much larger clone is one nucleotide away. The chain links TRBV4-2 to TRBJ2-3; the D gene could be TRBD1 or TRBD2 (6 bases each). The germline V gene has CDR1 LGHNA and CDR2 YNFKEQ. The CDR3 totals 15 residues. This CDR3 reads CANSQGDTSGDTQYF. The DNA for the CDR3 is TGTGCCAACAGCCAAGGGGACACGAGCGGGGATACGCAGTATTTT.

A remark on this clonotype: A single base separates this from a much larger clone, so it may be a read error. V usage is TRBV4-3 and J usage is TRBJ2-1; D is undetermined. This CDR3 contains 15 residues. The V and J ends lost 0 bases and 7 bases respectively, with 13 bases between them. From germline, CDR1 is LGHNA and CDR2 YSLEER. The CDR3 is CASSQEGWRQNEQFF. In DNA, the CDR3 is TGCGCCAGCAGCCAAGAAGGCTGGCGGCAGAATGAGCAGTTCTTC.

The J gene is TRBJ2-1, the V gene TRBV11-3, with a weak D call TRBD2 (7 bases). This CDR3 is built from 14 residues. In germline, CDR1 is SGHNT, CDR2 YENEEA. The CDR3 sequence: CTNSLGGGGAEQFF. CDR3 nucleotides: TGTACCAACAGCTTAGGGGGTGGGGGGGCTGAGCAGTTCTTC.

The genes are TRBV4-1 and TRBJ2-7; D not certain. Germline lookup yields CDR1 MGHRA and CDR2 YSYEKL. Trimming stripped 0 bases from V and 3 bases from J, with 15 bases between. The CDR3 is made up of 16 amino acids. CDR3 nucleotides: TGCGCCAGCAGCCAAGAGGCAGCCGTGGTCATCTACGAGCAGTACTTC. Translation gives CASSQEAAVVIYEQYF.